This paragraph covers one T cell receptor (beta chain) sequence. These data belong to a study of blood T cell repertoires in COVID-19. Turning to the study itself: The United States, Italy and Spain were the sources of the acute and convalescent COVID-19 samples. The analysed material was cDNA or gDNA that came from T cells, B-cell-depleted T cells, or PBMCs.

As processed by the authors: Reference gene primer amplification gave estimated nucleated cell counts. Clones were read by immunoSEQ multiplex PCR, and TCRdb kept only the in-frame ones, dropping some. V and J calls and clone size come straight from that table; D and trimming were deduced from the DNA. Among 380,000 or so clones listed, about 80% were seen once. The CDR3 consists of 15 residues. CDR1 is SNHLY, CDR2 FYNNEI, per germline. Trimming removed 5 bases at V and 0 bases at J, with 10 bases between. The chain is built from TRBV2 and TRBJ1-4; D remains ambiguous. The receptor was derived from a human donor with acute or convalescent COVID-19. The donor label of this sample is uncertain. The source material was peripheral blood. The CDR3 nucleotides are TGTGCCAGCAGTTTTCTCACGGCAACTAATGAAAAACTGTTTTTT. The encoded protein is CASSFLTATNEKLFF.